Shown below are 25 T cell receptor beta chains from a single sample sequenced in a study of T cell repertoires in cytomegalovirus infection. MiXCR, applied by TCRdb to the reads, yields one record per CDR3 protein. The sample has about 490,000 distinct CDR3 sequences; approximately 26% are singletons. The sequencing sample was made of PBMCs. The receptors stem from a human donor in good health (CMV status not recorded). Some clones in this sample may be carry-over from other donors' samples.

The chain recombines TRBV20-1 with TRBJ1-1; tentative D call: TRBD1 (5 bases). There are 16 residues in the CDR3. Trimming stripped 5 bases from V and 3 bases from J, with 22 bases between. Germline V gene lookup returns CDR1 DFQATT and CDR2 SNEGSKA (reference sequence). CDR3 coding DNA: TGCAGTGCTCAGGGTCAGGCATTGGGTGGGTACACTGAAGCTTTCTTT. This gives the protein CSAQGQALGGYTEAFF.

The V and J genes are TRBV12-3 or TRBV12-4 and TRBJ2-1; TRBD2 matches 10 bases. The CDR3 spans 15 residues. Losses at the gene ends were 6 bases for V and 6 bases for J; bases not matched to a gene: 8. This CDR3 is CASRGLSGRLNEQFF. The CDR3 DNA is TGTGCCAGCAGAGGCCTTAGCGGGAGGCTCAATGAGCAGTTCTTC.

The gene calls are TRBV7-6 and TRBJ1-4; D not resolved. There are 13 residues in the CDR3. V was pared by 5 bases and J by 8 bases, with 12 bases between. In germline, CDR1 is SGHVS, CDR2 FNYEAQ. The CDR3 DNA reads TGTGCCAGCAGCCCCCGTCCAGGAGAAAAACTGTTTTTT. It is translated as CASSPRPGEKLFF.

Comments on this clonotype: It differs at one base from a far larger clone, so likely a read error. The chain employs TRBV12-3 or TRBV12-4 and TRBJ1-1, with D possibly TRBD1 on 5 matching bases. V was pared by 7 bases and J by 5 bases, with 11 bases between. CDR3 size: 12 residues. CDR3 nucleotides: TGTGCCAGCACCCCCCGGGGGACTGAAGCTTTCTTT. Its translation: CASTPRGTEAFF.

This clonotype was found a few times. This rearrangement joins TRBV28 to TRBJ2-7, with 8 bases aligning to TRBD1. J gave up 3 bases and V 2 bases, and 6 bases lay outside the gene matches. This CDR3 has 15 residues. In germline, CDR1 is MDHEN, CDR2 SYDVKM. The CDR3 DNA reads TGTGCCAGCAGTTTACATCAGGGGGCGGGCTACGAGCAGTACTTC. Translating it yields CASSLHQGAGYEQYF.

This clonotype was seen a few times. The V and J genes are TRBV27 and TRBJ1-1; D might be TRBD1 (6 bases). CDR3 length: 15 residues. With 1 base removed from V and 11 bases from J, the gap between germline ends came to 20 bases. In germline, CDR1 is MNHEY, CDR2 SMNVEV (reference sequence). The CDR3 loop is CASSLFGGGGVAAFF. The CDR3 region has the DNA TGTGCCAGCAGTTTATTTGGGGGGGGCGGGGTGGCGGCTTTCTTT.

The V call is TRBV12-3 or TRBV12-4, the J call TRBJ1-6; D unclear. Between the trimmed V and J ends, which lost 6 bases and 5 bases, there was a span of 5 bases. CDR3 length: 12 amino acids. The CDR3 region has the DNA TGTGCCAGCAGCAGAAATAATTCACCCCTCCACTTT. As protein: CASSRNNSPLHF.

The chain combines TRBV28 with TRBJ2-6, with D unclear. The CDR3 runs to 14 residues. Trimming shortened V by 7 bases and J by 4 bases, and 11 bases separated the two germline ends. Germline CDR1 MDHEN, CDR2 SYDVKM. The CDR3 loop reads CASTKHSGANVLTF. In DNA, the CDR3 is TGTGCCAGCACCAAACACTCCGGGGCCAACGTCCTGACTTTC.

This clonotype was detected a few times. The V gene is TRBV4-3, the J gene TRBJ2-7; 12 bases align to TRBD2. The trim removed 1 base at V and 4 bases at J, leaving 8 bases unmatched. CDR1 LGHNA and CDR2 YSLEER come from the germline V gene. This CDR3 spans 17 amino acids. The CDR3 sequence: CASSQGGLAGRGYEQYV. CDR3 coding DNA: TGCGCCAGCAGCCAAGGTGGACTAGCGGGACGGGGGTACGAGCAGTACGTC.

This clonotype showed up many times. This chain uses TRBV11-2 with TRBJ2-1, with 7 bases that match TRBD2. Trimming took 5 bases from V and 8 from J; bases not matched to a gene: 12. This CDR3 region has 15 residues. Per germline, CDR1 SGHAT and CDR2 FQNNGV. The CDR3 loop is CASSVGGLENHEQFF. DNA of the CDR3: TGTGCCAGCAGCGTAGGCGGACTAGAGAACCATGAGCAGTTCTTC. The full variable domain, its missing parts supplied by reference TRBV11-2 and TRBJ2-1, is EAGVAQSPRYKIIEKRQSVAFWCNPISGHATLYWYQQILGQGPKLLIQFQNNGVVDDSQLPKDRFSAERLKGVDSTLKIQPAKLEDSAVYLCASSVGGLENHEQFFGPGTRLTVL.

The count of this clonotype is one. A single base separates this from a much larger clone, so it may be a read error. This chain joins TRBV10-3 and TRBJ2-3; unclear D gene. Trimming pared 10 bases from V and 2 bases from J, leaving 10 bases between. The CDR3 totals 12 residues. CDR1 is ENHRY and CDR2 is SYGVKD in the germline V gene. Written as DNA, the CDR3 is TGTGCCACCAGCGTGGACACAGATACGCAGTATTTT. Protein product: CATSVDTDTQYF.

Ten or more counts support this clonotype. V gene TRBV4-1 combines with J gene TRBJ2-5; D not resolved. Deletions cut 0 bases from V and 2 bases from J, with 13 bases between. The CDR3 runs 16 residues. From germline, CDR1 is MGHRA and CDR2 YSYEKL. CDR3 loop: CASSQDPPSGQETQYF. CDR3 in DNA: TGCGCCAGCAGCCAAGATCCGCCTTCGGGTCAAGAGACCCAGTACTTC.

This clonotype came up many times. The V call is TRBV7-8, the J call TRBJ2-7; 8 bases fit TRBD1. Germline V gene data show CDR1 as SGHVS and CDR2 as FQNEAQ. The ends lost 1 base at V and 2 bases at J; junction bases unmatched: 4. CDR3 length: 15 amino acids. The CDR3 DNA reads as TGTGCCAGCAGCTTAGTGACAGGGGTCGCCTACGAGCAGTACGTC. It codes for CASSLVTGVAYEQYV.

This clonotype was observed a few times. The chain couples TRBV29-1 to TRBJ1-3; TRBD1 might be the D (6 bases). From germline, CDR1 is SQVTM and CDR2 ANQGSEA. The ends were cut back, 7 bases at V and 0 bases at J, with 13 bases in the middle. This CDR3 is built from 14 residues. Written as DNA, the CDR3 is TGCAGCGCAACAGGGCCGGGCTCTGGAAACACCATATATTTT. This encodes CSATGPGSGNTIYF.

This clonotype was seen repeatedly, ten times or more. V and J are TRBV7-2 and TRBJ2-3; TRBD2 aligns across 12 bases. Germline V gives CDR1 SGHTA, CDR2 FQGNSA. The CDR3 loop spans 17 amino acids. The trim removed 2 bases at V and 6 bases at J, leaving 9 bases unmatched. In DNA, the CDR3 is TGTGCCAGCAGCTTACGCCTAGCGGGAGGGCCGGGGGATACGCAGTATTTT. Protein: CASSLRLAGGPGDTQYF.

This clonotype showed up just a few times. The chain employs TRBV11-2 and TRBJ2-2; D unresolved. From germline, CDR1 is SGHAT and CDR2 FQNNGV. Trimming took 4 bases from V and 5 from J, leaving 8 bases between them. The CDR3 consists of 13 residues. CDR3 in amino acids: CASSSQRTGELFF. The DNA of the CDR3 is TGTGCCAGCAGCTCGCAGAGGACCGGGGAGCTGTTTTTT.

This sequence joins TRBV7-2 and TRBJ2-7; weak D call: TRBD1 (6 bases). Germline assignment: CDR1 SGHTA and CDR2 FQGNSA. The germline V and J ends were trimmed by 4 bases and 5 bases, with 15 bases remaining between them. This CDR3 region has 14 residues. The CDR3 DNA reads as TGTGCCAGCAGCTCCCAACAGGGTAGCCACGAGCAGTACTTC. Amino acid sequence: CASSSQQGSHEQYF.

The CDR3 protein is CASSGVGRTRSDEQFF. The DNA of the CDR3 is TGTGCCAGCAGTGGAGTCGGGAGGACGAGGTCGGATGAGCAGTTCTTC. V usage is TRBV6-5 and J usage is TRBJ2-1; 7 bases are shared with TRBD2. The CDR3 extends over 16 amino acids. V lost 5 bases, J lost 8 bases, and 15 bases stayed unmatched. Germline V lookup: CDR1 MNHEY, CDR2 SVGAGI.

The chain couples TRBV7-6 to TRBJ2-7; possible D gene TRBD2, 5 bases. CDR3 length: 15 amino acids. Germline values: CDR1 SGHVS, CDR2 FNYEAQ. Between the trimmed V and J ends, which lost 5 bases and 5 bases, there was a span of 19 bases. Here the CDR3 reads CASSRGGSGHDEQYF. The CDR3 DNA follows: TGTGCCAGCAGCCGTGGAGGCTCCGGGCACGACGAGCAGTACTTC. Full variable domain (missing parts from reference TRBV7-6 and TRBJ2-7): GAGVSQSPRYKVTKRGQDVALRCDPISGHVSLYWYRQALGQGPEFLTYFNYEAQQDKSGLPNDRFSAERPEGSISTLTIQRTEQRDSAMYRCASSRGGSGHDEQYFGPGTRLTVT.

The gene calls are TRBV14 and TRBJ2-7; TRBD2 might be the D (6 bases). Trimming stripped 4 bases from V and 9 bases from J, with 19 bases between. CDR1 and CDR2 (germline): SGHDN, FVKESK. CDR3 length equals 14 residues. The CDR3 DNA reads TGTGCCAGCAGCCCCCAGATCCGCTTGGAGGGGCAGTACGTC. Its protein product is CASSPQIRLEGQYV.

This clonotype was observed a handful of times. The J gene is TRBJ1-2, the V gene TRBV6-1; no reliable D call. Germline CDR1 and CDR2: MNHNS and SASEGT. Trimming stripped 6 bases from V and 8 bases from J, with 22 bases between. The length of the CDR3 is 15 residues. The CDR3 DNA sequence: TGTGCCAGCAGGGAACCAAGAGCCCCAATGTGGGGCTACACCTTC. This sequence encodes CASREPRAPMWGYTF.

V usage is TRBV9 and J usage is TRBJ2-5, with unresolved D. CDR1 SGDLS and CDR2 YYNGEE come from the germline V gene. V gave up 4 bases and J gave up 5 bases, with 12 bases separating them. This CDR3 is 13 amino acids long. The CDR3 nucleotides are TGTGCCAGCAGCCCCCGCAGGACGGAGACCCAGTACTTC. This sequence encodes CASSPRRTETQYF. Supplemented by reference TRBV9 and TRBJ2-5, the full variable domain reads DSGVTQTPKHLITATGQRVTLRCSPRSGDLSVYWYQQSLDQGLQFLIQYYNGEERAKGNILERFSAQQFPDLHSELNLSSLELGDSALYFCASSPRRTETQYFGPGTRLLVL.

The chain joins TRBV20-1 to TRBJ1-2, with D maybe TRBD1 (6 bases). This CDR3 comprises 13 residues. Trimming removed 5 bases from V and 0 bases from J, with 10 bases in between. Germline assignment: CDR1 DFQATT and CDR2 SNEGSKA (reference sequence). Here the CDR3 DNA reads TGCAGTGCTCCAGGGGTCACTAACTATGGCTACACCTTC. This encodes CSAPGVTNYGYTF.

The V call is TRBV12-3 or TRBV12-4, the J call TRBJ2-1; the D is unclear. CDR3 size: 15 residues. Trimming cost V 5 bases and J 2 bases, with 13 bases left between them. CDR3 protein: CASSPIAPPYNEQFF. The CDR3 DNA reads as TGTGCCAGCAGTCCTATAGCCCCCCCCTACAATGAGCAGTTCTTC.

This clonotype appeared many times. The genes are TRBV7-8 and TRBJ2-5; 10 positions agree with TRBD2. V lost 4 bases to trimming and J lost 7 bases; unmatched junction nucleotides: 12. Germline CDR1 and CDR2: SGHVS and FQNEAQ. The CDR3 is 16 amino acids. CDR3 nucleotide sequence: TGTGCCAGCAGCTACCCGGCAGCTAGCGGGAGTGGGACCCAGTACTTC. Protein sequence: CASSYPAASGSGTQYF. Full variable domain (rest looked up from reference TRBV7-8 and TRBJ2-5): GAGVSQSPRYKVAKRGQDVALRCDPISGHVSLFWYQQALGQGPEFLTYFQNEAQLDKSGLPSDRFFAERPEGSVSTLKIQRTQQEDSAVYLCASSYPAASGSGTQYFGPGTRLLVL.